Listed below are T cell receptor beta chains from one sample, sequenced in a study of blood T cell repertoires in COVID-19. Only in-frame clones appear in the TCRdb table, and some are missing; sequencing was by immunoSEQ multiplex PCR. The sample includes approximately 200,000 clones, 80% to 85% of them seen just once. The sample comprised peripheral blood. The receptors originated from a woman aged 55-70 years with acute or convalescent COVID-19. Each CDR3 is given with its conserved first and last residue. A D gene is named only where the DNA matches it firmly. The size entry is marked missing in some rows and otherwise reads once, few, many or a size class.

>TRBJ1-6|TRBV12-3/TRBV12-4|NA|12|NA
TGTGCCAGCTCAGGGGATTTTTCACCCCTCCACTTT
CASSGDFSPLHF
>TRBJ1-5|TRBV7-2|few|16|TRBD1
TGTGCCAGCAGCTTAGGGACAGGGATTAGCAATCAGCCCCAGCATTTT
CASSLGTGISNQPQHF
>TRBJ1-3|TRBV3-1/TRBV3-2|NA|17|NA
TGTGCCAGCAGCCACACGACAGCTACAGTGACTGGAAACACCATATATTTT
CASSHTTATVTGNTIYF
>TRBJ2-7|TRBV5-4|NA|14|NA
TGTGCCAGCAGCTTAGGTGGGGAGTCCTACGAGCAGTACTTC
CASSLGGESYEQYF
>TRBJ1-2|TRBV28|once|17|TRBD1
TGTGCCAGCAGACAGCACCCCCGGGACAGAACATTCTATGGCTACACCTTC
CASRQHPRDRTFYGYTF
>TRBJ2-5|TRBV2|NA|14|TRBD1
TGTGCCAGCAGGGGGGACAGGGGAGGTGAGACCCAGTACTTC
CASRGDRGGETQYF
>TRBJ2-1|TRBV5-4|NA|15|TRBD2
TGTGCCAGCAGCTTGTCGTCTAGCGGGGGGGTTGAGCAGTTCTTC
CASSLSSSGGVEQFF
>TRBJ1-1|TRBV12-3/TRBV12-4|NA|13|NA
TGTGCCAGCAGTGGGCAGCTGAACACTGAAGCTTTCTTT
CASSGQLNTEAFF
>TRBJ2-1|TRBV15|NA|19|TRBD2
TGTGCCACCAGCAGATCATGGGAGGGTCGGAGGGTCTCCTACAATGAGCAGTTCTTC
CATSRSWEGRRVSYNEQFF
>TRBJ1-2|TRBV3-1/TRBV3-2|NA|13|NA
TGTGCCAGCAGCCAATCTAGCAACTATGGCTACACCTTC
CASSQSSNYGYTF
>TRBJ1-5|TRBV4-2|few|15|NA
TGTGCCAGCAGCCAAGCAGGGCCGGTCAATCAGCCCCAGCATTTT
CASSQAGPVNQPQHF
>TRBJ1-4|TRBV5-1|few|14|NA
TGCGCCAGCATGGAGGGGACGGCTAATGAAAAACTGTTTTTT
CASMEGTANEKLFF
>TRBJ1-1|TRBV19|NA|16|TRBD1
TGTGCCAGTAGTATGTTAGGGGGCCTGGAAGACACTGAAGCTTTCTTT
CASSMLGGLEDTEAFF
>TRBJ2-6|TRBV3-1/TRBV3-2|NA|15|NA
TGTGCCAGCAGCCCCATGGGGCCTGGGGCCAACGTCCTGACTTTC
CASSPMGPGANVLTF
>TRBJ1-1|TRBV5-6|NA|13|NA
TGTGCCAGCAGCCCCGCCCACACAGCTGAAGCTTTCTTT
CASSPAHTAEAFF
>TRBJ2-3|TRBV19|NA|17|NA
TGTGCCAGTAGTTCCCGTTTTGGGTCTCTAGGTGGGGATACGCAGTATTTT
CASSSRFGSLGGDTQYF
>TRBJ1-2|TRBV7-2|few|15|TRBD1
TGTGCCAGCAGCTTAGTATCCGGACAGGGCTATGGCTACACCTTC
CASSLVSGQGYGYTF
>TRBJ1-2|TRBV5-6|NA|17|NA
TGTGCCAGCAGCTTGCGGCTCGAGAGCAACCTAGGTCGCGGCTACACCTTC
CASSLRLESNLGRGYTF
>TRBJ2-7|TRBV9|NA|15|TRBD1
TGTGCCAGCAGCGTAGCTCCGGGACAGCCTAGCGAGCAGTACTTC
CASSVAPGQPSEQYF
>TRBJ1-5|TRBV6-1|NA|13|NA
TGTGCCAGCAGTGAAGCGCTTCGGGGGCCCCAGCATTTT
CASSEALRGPQHF
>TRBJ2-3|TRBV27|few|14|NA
TGTGCCAGCAGTTTATTAGGGGGATTAGATACGCAGTATTTT
CASSLLGGLDTQYF
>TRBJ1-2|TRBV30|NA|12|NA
TGTGCCTGGAGTACAACCTCAGGGTTTGGCACCTTC
CAWSTTSGFGTF
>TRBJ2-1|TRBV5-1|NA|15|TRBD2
TGCGCCAGCAGCTTGGGGGGGACTAGTTATCGTGAGCAGTTCTTC
CASSLGGTSYREQFF
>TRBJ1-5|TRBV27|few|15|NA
TGTGCCAGCCTCAAGCGGAAAAATAGCAATCAGCCCCAGCATTTT
CASLKRKNSNQPQHF
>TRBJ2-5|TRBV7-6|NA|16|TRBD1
TGTGCCAGCAGCTCAACCACAGGGGGCATTGGAGAGACCCAGTACTTC
CASSSTTGGIGETQYF
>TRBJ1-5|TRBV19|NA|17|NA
TGTGCCAGTAGTATAGCGAGGGGGAAGATGAGCAATCAGCCCCAGCATTTT
CASSIARGKMSNQPQHF
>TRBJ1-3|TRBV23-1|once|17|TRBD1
TGCGCCAGCAGTCATTCTGGGACAGGGCTCTCTGGAAACACCATATATTTT
CASSHSGTGLSGNTIYF
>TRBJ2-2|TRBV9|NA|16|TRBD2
TGTGCCAGCAGCGTAGCTTTGGGACTAGCGTCCGGGGAGCTGTTTTTT
CASSVALGLASGELFF
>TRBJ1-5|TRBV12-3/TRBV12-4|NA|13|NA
TGTGCCAGCAGTCCCAGTGCCGGGAAGCCCCAGCATTTT
CASSPSAGKPQHF
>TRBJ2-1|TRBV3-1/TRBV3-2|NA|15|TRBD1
TGTGCCAGCAGCCAAGAAGGGGGCCGCTACAATGAGCAGTTCTTC
CASSQEGGRYNEQFF
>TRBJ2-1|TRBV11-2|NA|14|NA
TGTGCCAGCAGCTTTGCCCGGGGGAACAATGAGCAGTTCTTC
CASSFARGNNEQFF